The entry below gives a single T cell receptor (beta chain) sequence along with its context. As yet, its antigen is unknown. V was trimmed by 5 bases and J by 6 bases, leaving 20 bases between them. The CDR3 is 15 amino acids. The germline gives CDR1 SGHTA, CDR2 FQGNSA. This sample was included in a study of shared clonotypes between healthy human individuals. Study-level results: Shared clonotypes across all four donors exceeded non-shared ones in generation probability.

Sequencing was performed with immunoSEQ multiplex PCR; in TCRdb, only in-frame clones are kept and a portion is missing. The sample comprises a few million clones, around nine tenths of which are singletons, and 0.13% to 0.15% rests with the top ten. The receptor was isolated from a man aged 18 to 30 in good health. Sequences were obtained from naive CD4+ T cells sorted from blood. Subset described: CD45RA+ positively selected. This chain uses TRBV7-2 with TRBJ2-7; D tentatively reads TRBD1 or TRBD2 (5 bases each). The CDR3 loop is CASSPRGPTSGEQYF. The CDR3 nucleotides are TGTGCCAGCAGCCCCCGGGGACCCACTTCCGGCGAGCAGTACTTC.